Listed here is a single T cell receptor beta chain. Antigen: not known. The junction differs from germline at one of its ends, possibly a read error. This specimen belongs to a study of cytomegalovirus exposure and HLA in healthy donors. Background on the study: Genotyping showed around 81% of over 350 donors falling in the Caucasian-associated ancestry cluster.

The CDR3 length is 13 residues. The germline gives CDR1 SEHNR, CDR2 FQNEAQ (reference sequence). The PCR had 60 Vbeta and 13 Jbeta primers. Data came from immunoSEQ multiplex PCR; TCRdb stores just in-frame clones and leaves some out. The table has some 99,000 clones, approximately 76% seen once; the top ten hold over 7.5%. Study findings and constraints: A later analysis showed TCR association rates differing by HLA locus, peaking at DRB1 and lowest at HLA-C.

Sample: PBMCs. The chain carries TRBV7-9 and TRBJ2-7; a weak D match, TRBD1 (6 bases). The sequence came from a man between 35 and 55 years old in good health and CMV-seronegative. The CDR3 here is CSSSSQGTYEQYF. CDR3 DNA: TGTTCCAGCAGCTCACAGGGAACCTACGAGCAGTACTTC.